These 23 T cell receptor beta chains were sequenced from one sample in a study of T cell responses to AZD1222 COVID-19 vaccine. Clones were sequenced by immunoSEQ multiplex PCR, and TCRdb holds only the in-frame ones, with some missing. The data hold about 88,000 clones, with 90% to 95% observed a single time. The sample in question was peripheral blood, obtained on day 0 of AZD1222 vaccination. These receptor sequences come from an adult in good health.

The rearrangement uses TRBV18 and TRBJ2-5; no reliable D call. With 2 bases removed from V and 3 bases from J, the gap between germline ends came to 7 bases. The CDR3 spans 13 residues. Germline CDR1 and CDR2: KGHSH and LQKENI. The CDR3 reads CASSPGQEETQYF. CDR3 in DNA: TGTGCCAGCTCACCAGGGCAGGAAGAGACCCAGTACTTC. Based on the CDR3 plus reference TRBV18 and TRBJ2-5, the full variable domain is NAGVMQNPRHLVRRRGQEARLRCSPMKGHSHVYWYRQLPEEGLKFMVYLQKENIIDESGMPKERFSAEFPKEGPSILRIQQVVRGDSAAYFCASSPGQEETQYFGPGTRLLVL.

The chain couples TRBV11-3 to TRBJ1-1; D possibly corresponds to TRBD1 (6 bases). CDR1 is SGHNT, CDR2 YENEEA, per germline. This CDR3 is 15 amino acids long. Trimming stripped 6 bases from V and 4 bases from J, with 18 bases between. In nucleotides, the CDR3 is TGTGCCAGCAGTCACAGAGGGGGGGCCGGCACTGAAGCTTTCTTT. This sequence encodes CASSHRGGAGTEAFF.

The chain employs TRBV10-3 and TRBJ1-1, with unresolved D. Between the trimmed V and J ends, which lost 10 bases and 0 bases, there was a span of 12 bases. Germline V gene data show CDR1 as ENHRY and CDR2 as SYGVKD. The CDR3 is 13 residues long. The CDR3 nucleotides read TGTGCCACCATAGACTACCTGAACACTGAAGCTTTCTTT. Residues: CATIDYLNTEAFF.

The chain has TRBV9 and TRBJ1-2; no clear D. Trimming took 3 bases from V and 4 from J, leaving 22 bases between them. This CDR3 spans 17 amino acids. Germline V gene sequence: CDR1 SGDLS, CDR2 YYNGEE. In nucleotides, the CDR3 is TGTGCCAGCAGCGGGTCATGGACGGCGGCCAGCGCCTATGGCTACACCTTC. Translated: CASSGSWTAASAYGYTF.

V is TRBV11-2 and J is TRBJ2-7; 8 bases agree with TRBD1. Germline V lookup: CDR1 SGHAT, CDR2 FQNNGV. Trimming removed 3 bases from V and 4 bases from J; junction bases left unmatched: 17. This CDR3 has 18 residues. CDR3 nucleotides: TGTGCCAGCAGCTTTAACCCCGGGACCAGGGGGCGATGGTACGAGCAGTACTTC. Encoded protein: CASSFNPGTRGRWYEQYF.

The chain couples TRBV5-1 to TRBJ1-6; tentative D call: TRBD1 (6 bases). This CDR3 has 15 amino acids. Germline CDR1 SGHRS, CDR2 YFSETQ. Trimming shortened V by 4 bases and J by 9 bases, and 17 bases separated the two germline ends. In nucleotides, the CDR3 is TGCGCCAGCAGCATGGACAGATCCATGGGTTCACCCCTCCACTTT. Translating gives CASSMDRSMGSPLHF. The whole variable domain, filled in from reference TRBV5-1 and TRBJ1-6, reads KAGVTQTPRYLIKTRGQQVTLSCSPISGHRSVSWYQQTPGQGLQFLFEYFSETQRNKGNFPGRFSGRQFSNSRSEMNVSTLELGDSALYLCASSMDRSMGSPLHFGNGTRLTVT.

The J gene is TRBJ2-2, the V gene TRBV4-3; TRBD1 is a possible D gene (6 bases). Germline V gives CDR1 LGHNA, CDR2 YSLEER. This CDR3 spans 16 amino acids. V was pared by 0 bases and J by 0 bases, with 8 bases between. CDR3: CASSQDGGSNTGELFF. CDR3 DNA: TGCGCCAGCAGCCAAGATGGGGGCTCGAACACCGGGGAGCTGTTTTTT.

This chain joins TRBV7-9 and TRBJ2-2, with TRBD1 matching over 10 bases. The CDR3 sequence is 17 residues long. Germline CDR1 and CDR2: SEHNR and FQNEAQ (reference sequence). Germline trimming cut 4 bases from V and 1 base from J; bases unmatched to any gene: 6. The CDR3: CASSSRDRGLNTGELFF. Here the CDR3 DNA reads TGTGCCAGCAGCTCCCGGGACAGGGGACTGAACACCGGGGAGCTGTTTTTT.

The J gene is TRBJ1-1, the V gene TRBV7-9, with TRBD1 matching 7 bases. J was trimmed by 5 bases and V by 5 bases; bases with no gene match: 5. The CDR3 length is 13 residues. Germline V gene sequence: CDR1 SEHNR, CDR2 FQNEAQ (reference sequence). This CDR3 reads CASSRQGGTEAFF. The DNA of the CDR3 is TGTGCCAGCAGCCGACAGGGAGGGACTGAAGCTTTCTTT.

The CDR3 loop reads CASSSWTGEVGYTF. CDR3 sequence (DNA): TGTGCCAGTAGTAGCTGGACAGGGGAGGTTGGCTACACCTTC. V gene TRBV19 combines with J gene TRBJ1-2, with TRBD1 matching over 9 bases. Germline trimming cut 4 bases from V and 7 bases from J; bases unmatched to any gene: 7. Germline V CDR1 and CDR2: LNHDA, SQIVND (reference sequence). This CDR3 has 14 amino acids.

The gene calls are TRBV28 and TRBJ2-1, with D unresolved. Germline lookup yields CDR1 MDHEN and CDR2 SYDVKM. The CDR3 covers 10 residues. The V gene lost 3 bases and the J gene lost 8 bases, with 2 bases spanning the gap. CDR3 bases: TGTGCCAGCAGTTTGTATGAGCAGTTCTTC. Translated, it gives CASSLYEQFF.

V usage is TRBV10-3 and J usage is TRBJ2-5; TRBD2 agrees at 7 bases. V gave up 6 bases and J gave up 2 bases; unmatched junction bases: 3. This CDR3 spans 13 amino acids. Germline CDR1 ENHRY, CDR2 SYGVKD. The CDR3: CAISGAGQETQYF. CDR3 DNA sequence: TGTGCCATCAGCGGAGCGGGGCAAGAGACCCAGTACTTC.

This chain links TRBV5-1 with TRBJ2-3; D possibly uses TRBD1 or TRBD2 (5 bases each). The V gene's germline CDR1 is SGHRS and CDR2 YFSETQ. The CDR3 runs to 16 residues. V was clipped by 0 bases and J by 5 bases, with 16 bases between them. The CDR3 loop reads CASSLVRVDTRDTQYF. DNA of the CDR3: TGCGCCAGCAGCTTGGTCAGGGTTGACACTAGAGATACGCAGTATTTT.

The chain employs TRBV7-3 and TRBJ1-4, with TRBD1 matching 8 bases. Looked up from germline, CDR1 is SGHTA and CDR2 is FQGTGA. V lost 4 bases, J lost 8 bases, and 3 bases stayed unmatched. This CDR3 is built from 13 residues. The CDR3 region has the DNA TGTGCCAGCAGCTCCGGACAGGGAGAAAAACTGTTTTTT. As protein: CASSSGQGEKLFF.

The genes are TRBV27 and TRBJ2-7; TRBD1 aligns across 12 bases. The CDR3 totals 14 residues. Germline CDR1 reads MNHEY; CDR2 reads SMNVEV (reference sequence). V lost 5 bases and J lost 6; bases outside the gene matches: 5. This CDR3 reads CASSARDRGLEQYF. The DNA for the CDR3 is TGTGCCAGCAGTGCCCGGGACAGGGGGCTCGAGCAGTACTTC.

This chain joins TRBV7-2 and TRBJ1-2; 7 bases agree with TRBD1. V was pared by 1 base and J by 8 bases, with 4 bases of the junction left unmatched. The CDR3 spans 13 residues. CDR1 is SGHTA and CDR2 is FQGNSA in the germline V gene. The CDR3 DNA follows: TGTGCCAGCAGCTTAGGACAGGGTGGGGGCTACACCTTC. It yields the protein CASSLGQGGGYTF.

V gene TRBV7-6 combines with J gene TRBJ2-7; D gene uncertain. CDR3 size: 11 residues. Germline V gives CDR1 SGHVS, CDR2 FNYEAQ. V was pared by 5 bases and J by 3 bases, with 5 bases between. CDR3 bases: TGTGCCAGCAGCCAAGTCTACGAGCAGTACTTC. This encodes CASSQVYEQYF.

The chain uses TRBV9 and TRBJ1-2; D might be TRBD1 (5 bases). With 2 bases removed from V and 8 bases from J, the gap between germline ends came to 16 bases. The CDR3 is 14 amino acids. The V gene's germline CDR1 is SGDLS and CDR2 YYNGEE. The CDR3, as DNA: TGTGCCAGCAGCGTTCTAGGGACCGGATTAGGCTACACCTTC. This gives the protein CASSVLGTGLGYTF.

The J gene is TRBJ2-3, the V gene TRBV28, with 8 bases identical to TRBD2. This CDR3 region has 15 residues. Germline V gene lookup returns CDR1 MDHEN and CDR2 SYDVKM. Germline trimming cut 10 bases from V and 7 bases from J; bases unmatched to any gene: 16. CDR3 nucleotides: TGTGCCACCTACCCGAGCGGGAGTCGACCAAATACGCAGTATTTT. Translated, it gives CATYPSGSRPNTQYF. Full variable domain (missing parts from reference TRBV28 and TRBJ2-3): DVKVTQSSRYLVKRTGEKVFLECVQDMDHENMFWYRQDPGLGLRLIYFSYDVKMKEKGDIPEGYSVSREKKERFSLILESASTNQTSMYLCATYPSGSRPNTQYFGPGTRLTVL.

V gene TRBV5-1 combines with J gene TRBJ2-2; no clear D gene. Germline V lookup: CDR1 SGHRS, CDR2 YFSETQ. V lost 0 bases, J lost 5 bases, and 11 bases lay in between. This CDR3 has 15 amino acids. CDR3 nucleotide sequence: TGCGCCAGCAGCTTGGAAGTCCGTACGACCGGGGAGCTGTTTTTT. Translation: CASSLEVRTTGELFF.

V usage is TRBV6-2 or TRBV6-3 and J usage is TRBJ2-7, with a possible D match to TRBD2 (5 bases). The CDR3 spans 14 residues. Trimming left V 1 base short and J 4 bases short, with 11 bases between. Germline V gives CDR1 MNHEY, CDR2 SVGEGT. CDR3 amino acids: CASSYLSGDYEQYF. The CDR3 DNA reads TGTGCCAGCAGTTACTTAAGCGGAGATTACGAGCAGTACTTC.

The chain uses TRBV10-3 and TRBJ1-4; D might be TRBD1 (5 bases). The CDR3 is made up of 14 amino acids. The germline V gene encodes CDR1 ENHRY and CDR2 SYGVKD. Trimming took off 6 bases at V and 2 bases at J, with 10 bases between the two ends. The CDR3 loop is CAIRPGATNEKLFF. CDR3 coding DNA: TGTGCCATCAGGCCCGGGGCCACTAATGAAAAACTGTTTTTT.

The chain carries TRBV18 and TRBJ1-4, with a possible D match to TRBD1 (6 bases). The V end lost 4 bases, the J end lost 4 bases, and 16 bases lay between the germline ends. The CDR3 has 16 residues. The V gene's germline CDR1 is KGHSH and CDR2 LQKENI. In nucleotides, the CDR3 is TGTGCCAGCTCACTTTACAGGGCCTCGAATAATGAAAAACTGTTTTTT. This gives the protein CASSLYRASNNEKLFF.